This T cell receptor (beta chain) was sequenced for a study of blood T cell repertoires in COVID-19 (dated by TCRdb to about 2020). About the study as a whole: Samples covering the acute and convalescent phases of COVID-19 were provided by collaborators in the United States, Italy and Spain. Where HLA class I and class II types were available, the types were taken from metadata supplied by the sample provider, not from assay-based typing. The prospective study material was composed of cDNA or gDNA derived from T cells, B-cell-depleted T cells, or PBMCs. A freely available public database, intended as a resource for researchers studying the immune response to SARS-CoV-2, is where the repertoires were released. Sample metadata almost always included a de-identified subject ID, COVID-19 status, age in years and sex. The samples were drawn from two sources: the first 160 participants of the ongoing ImmuneRACE study, and 1,200 or so subjects contributed by 6 global collaborators. Subjects who had been exposed to COVID-19, were actively infected with it, or had recovered from it provided the deeply sampled blood TCRbeta repertoires that made up the dataset.

Collaborating institutions collected whole blood in K2EDTA tubes following their own protocols. For TCRbeta analysis, collaborator samples were shipped as frozen whole blood, as isolated PBMCs, or as DNA extracted from either sample type. General findings and caveats noted by the study authors: The amount of clinical and demographic metadata varied by source and participant and was provided uncurated.

Of note for this clone: The antigen this receptor binds is unknown. The sample holds no much larger clone one base away, and base qualities are not on file.

Sequences SGHAT (CDR1) and FQNNGV (CDR2) are obtained from the germline V gene. Clipping removes 4 bases from V and 1 base from J, with 9 as the unmatched junction base count. The CDR3 contains 18 residues, cysteine and phenylalanine counted. Left in the record is the CDR3 DNA by itself, 54 bases read in frame from the first base. TCRbeta CDR3 regions were amplified from genomic DNA using the immunoSEQ Assay, a bias-controlled multiplex PCR. In the paper's pipeline: The number of nucleated cells in each sample was estimated from the amplification of reference gene primers within the assay. To quantify the absolute abundance of each unique TCRbeta CDR3 rearrangement, sequence reads were collapsed and filtered. For each sample, productive Simpson clonality was calculated as the square root of Simpson's diversity index across productive rearrangements. TCRdb obtained this table from immuneACCESS and retained in-frame rearrangements with V and J assigned. These tables miss some clones; where compared with another copy, unresolved V genes account for less than half of the shortfall, and the remainder is unexplained. V, J and clone size are those of that table, while D and trimming were read from the DNA. Present in this sample are under 130,000 clones, roughly 87% of which were seen just once. The ten largest clones represent 17% of the sample.

Rearrangement joined TRBV11-2 to TRBJ2-2; the junction holds 10 bases that match TRBD2. The sequenced sample consisted of peripheral blood. The receptor was isolated from an elderly woman in a cohort sampled during active COVID-19. The sequenced DNA: TGTGCCAGCAGCTCCCCGGACTCTAGCGGGAGGAACACCGGGGAGCTGTTTTTT. Its protein is CASSSPDSSGRNTGELFF. The variable domain in full, with residues beyond the CDR3 obtained from the reference TRBV11-2 and TRBJ2-2 genes, is EAGVAQSPRYKIIEKRQSVAFWCNPISGHATLYWYQQILGQGPKLLIQFQNNGVVDDSQLPKDRFSAERLKGVDSTLKIQPAKLEDSAVYLCASSSPDSSGRNTGELFFGEGSRLTVL.